These 23 T cell receptor beta chains originate from one sample sequenced in a study of patients and donors after allogeneic stem cell transplantation. Via MiXCR, TCRdb re-called the RT-PCR reads, giving one row per CDR3 protein. The table shows 900,000 to 1,000,000 distinct CDR3 sequences, with more than 15% occurring only once. What was sequenced was blood, either unsorted or a sorted T cell fraction (not recorded which). Receptor source: a human donor who was either an allogeneic HSCT recipient or a stem cell or donor lymphocyte infusion donor (not recorded which). It is not recorded whose cells these are; they may come from a transplant donor.

V is TRBV10-3 and J is TRBJ2-3; 9 bases are shared with TRBD2. This CDR3 region has 15 residues. V was pared by 3 bases and J by 4 bases, with 5 bases of the junction left unmatched. Per germline, CDR1 ENHRY and CDR2 SYGVKD. The CDR3 DNA reads as TGTGCCATCAGTGATAGTAGCGGGGGAGCAGATACGCAGTATTTT. It encodes CAISDSSGGADTQYF.

The gene calls are TRBV7-9 and TRBJ2-5; 7 bases are a match to TRBD1. Per the germline V gene, CDR1 is SEHNR and CDR2 is FQNEAQ (reference sequence). Trimming removed 7 bases from V and 0 bases from J; junction bases left unmatched: 11. This CDR3 region has 16 residues. CDR3: CASTSIGTDYQETQYF. CDR3 coding DNA: TGTGCCAGCACCTCGATCGGGACAGATTACCAAGAGACCCAGTACTTC.

This clonotype was detected only a few times. The genes are TRBV6-1 and TRBJ1-1, with TRBD1 matching 9 bases. The CDR3 loop spans 15 amino acids. The V gene end was trimmed by 7 bases and the J gene end by 0 bases; junction bases not matched to a gene: 6. The germline V gene has CDR1 MNHNS and CDR2 SASEGT. The CDR3 spells CASTKGTGLNTEAFF. The CDR3 DNA reads TGTGCCAGCACCAAGGGGACAGGGTTGAACACTGAAGCTTTCTTT.

CDR3 region: CSATTESGSKDTQYF. The CDR3 nucleotides are TGCAGTGCTACTACCGAGAGCGGGAGTAAGGATACGCAGTATTTT. V usage is TRBV20-1 and J usage is TRBJ2-3; 8 nucleotides line up with TRBD2. CDR1 and CDR2 (germline): DFQATT, SNEGSKA (reference sequence). Unmatched junction bases numbered 12, after V lost 4 bases and J lost 6 bases. This CDR3 is 15 amino acids long.

This clonotype was recorded many times. V and J are TRBV29-1 and TRBJ2-3, with 8 bases matching TRBD2. Germline trimming cut 8 bases from V and 6 bases from J; bases unmatched to any gene: 7. The CDR3 loop spans 12 amino acids. Germline lookup yields CDR1 SQVTM and CDR2 ANQGSEA. This CDR3 reads CSTGLALDTQYF. For the CDR3, the DNA is TGCAGCACAGGACTAGCCCTGGATACGCAGTATTTT.

This clonotype was found many times. The chain carries TRBV19 and TRBJ2-2; D gene uncertain. The CDR3 spans 12 residues. Germline values: CDR1 LNHDA, CDR2 SQIVND (reference sequence). V lost 3 bases and J 5 bases, leaving 4 bases between the germline ends. The CDR3 loop is CASSIRTGELFF. The DNA of the CDR3 is TGTGCCAGTAGTATTAGGACCGGGGAGCTGTTTTTT.

This clonotype was seen more than once but under ten times. J is TRBJ2-3 and V is TRBV20-1; no reliable D call. The CDR3 is 15 residues long. Germline V gives CDR1 DFQATT, CDR2 SNEGSKA (reference sequence). V lost 3 bases, J lost 9 bases, and 22 bases lay in between. CDR3 region: CSARRTMSQLGTQYF. The CDR3 DNA follows: TGCAGTGCTAGGCGAACGATGTCCCAGTTAGGCACGCAGTATTTT.

This clonotype occurred many times. V and J are TRBV7-9 and TRBJ2-7, with a possible D match to TRBD2 (6 bases). V was trimmed by 0 bases and J by 6 bases, leaving 9 bases between them. Germline V lookup: CDR1 SEHNR, CDR2 FQNEAQ (reference sequence). This CDR3 contains 13 residues. The CDR3 DNA follows: TGTGCCAGCAGCTTAGCGCGGGGTAGCGAGCAGTACTTC. It yields the protein CASSLARGSEQYF.

This clonotype was seen a few times. J is TRBJ2-5 and V is TRBV11-2; the match to TRBD2 covers 7 bases. CDR1 SGHAT and CDR2 FQNNGV come from the germline V gene. The V segment lost 1 base and the J segment 3 bases; nucleotides outside the gene matches: 5. There are 15 residues in the CDR3. CDR3 sequence (DNA): TGTGCCAGCAGCTTAGGGAGCGGGGCCAAAGAGACCCAGTACTTC. Translation: CASSLGSGAKETQYF.

The J gene is TRBJ1-3, the V gene TRBV20-1; tentative D call: TRBD1 (6 bases). The CDR3 spans 18 residues. Germline CDR1 and CDR2: DFQATT and SNEGSKA (reference sequence). The ends were cut back, 0 bases at V and 4 bases at J, with 22 bases in the middle. The CDR3 DNA reads as TGCAGTGCTAGAGATAGATTAGGGGGAACTAACCGGGGAAACACCATATATTTT. This sequence encodes CSARDRLGGTNRGNTIYF.

This clonotype has more than one count but fewer than ten. V is TRBV6-7 and J is TRBJ1-5, with 9 bases matching TRBD1. TRBV6-7 is labeled an ORF, and its function is uncertain. J was trimmed by 3 bases and V by 6 bases; bases with no gene match: 9. This CDR3 has 16 amino acids. The CDR3 DNA reads as TGTGCCAGCAGGGGAGTCTGGACAGGGGTCAATCAGCCCCAGCATTTT. This translates into CASRGVWTGVNQPQHF.

The genes are TRBV30 and TRBJ2-7, with D tentatively TRBD2 (5 bases). Trimming stripped 3 bases from V and 4 bases from J, with 13 bases between. CDR1 is GTSNPN and CDR2 is SVGIG in the germline V gene (reference sequence). This CDR3 contains 13 residues. Here the CDR3 reads CAWSSGRYYEQYF. In DNA form, the CDR3 reads TGTGCCTGGAGCAGCGGTCGGTATTACGAGCAGTACTTC. Looking up the rest from reference TRBV30 and TRBJ2-7 gives the full variable domain: SQTIHQWPATLVQPVGSPLSLECTVEGTSNPNLYWYRQAAGRGLQLLFYSVGIGQISSEVPQNLSASRPQDRQFILSSKKLLLSDSGFYLCAWSSGRYYEQYFGPGTRLTVT.

There are a few counts of this clonotype. The chain is built from TRBV20-1 and TRBJ2-3; D is uncertain. Per germline, CDR1 DFQATT and CDR2 SNEGSKA (reference sequence). The V end was cut by 0 bases, the J end by 0 bases, with 7 bases between. The CDR3 has 14 residues. CDR3 sequence (DNA): TGCAGTGCTAGAGAATTTGTGAGCACAGATACGCAGTATTTT. Translation: CSAREFVSTDTQYF.

The rearrangement uses TRBV24-1 and TRBJ2-3; 12 nucleotides agree with TRBD2. The CDR3 sequence is 18 residues long. Germline loops: CDR1 KGHDR, CDR2 SFDVKD. J was trimmed by 3 bases and V by 2 bases; bases with no gene match: 8. CDR3 loop: CATSDWASGRVKTDTQYF. The CDR3 nucleotides read TGTGCCACCAGTGATTGGGCTAGCGGGAGGGTAAAGACAGATACGCAGTATTTT.

The table lists this clonotype with a few counts. The chain employs TRBV12-3 or TRBV12-4 and TRBJ2-2; D possibly corresponds to TRBD1 (6 bases). The CDR3 sequence is 13 residues long. V shed 4 bases and J shed 5 bases, with 8 bases lying between them. CDR3 region: CASSWGLTGELFF. Here the CDR3 DNA reads TGTGCCAGCAGTTGGGGGCTTACCGGGGAGCTGTTTTTT.

The rearrangement uses TRBV5-1 and TRBJ1-1; D call uncertain. This CDR3 spans 13 amino acids. Trimming took off 5 bases at V and 10 bases at J, with 18 bases between the two ends. CDR1 is SGHRS, CDR2 YFSETQ, per germline. The CDR3 nucleotides read TGCGCCAGCAGGGTCTCCGCCCTTTTTGGAGCTTTCTTT. Translated: CASRVSALFGAFF.

This clonotype has just a few counts. This sequence joins TRBV6-2 or TRBV6-3 and TRBJ1-1; 9 nucleotides match TRBD1. The CDR3 is made up of 14 amino acids. Germline-derived CDR1 and CDR2 are MNHEY and SVGEGT. V dropped 2 bases and J dropped 5; count of bases not matched to a gene: 3. The CDR3 protein is CASSYGTGRTEAFF. The CDR3 nucleotides read TGTGCCAGCAGTTACGGGACAGGGCGAACTGAAGCTTTCTTT.

The rearrangement joins TRBV6-2 or TRBV6-3 to TRBJ2-5; TRBD2 is a possible D gene (5 bases). The CDR3 consists of 17 residues. Trimming stripped 5 bases from V and 3 bases from J, with 22 bases between. CDR1 and CDR2 from the germline V gene are MNHEY and SVGEGT. Here the CDR3 DNA reads TGTGCCAGCAGTGAACCCCTGGTTCTGACGGGGAAAGAGACCCAGTACTTC. Residues: CASSEPLVLTGKETQYF.

The chain combines TRBV5-1 with TRBJ2-3; 9 positions agree with TRBD1. CDR3 size: 14 residues. The J segment lost 2 bases and the V segment lost 6 bases, leaving 4 bases of the junction unmatched. Per the germline V gene, CDR1 is SGHRS and CDR2 is YFSETQ. CDR3 region: CASKRDRDTDTQYF. The CDR3 bases are TGCGCCAGCAAACGGGACAGGGACACAGATACGCAGTATTTT.

The V and J genes are TRBV10-3 and TRBJ2-7; D is undetermined. Germline loops: CDR1 ENHRY, CDR2 SYGVKD. The ends were cut back, 8 bases at V and 2 bases at J, with 13 bases in the middle. CDR3 length: 13 amino acids. CDR3 sequence reads: CAIRVESTYEQYF. In DNA, the CDR3 is TGTGCCATCCGGGTCGAAAGTACCTACGAGCAGTACTTC.

The chain employs TRBV11-2 and TRBJ2-5, with D possibly matching TRBD2 (5 bases). CDR1 and CDR2 from the germline V gene are SGHAT and FQNNGV. CDR3 length equals 15 residues. With 1 base removed from V and 5 bases from J, the gap between germline ends came to 14 bases. CDR3: CASSLAPSSGETQYF. The CDR3 DNA sequence: TGTGCCAGCAGCTTAGCCCCTAGCAGCGGCGAGACCCAGTACTTC.

The chain uses TRBV20-1 and TRBJ1-5; a possible D gene is TRBD1 (5 bases). Trimming pared 2 bases from V and 0 bases from J, leaving 11 bases between. CDR1 and CDR2 (germline): DFQATT, SNEGSKA (reference sequence). The CDR3 spans 15 residues. DNA for the CDR3: TGCAGTGCTAGATCCCGGGGGTATAGCAATCAGCCCCAGCATTTT. Translation: CSARSRGYSNQPQHF.

This clonotype has a handful of counts. The chain couples TRBV3-1 to TRBJ1-2; tentatively, D is TRBD1 (6 bases). The germline V gene encodes CDR1 LGHDT and CDR2 YNNKEL (reference sequence). V gave up 0 bases and J gave up 2 bases, with 10 bases separating them. CDR3 length: 15 amino acids. CDR3 nucleotides: TGTGCCAGCAGCCAAGAGGCAGGGGAGAACTATGGCTACACCTTC. Its protein product is CASSQEAGENYGYTF.